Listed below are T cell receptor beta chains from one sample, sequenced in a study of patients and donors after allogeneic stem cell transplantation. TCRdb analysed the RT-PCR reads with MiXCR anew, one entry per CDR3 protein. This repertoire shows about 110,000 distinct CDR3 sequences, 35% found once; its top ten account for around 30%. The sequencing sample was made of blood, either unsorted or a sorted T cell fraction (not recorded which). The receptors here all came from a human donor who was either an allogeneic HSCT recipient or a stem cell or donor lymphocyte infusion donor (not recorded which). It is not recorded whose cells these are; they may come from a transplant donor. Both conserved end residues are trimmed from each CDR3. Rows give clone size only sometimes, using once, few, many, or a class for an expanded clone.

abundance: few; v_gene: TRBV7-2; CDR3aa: ASSLRGPEQPQH
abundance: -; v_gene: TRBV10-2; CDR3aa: ASSDRSFWTDTQY
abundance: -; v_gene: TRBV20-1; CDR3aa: SASTGPTYEQY
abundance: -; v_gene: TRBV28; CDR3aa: ASSLGGTYNEQF
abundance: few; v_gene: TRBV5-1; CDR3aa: ASSLQKAAQETQY
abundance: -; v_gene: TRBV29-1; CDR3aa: SVVRAWANEQF
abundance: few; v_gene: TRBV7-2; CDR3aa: ASSLDRGDYGYT
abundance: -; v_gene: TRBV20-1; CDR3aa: SARGKGAWDNQPQH
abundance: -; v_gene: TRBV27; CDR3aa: ASSFWNRGRDTQY
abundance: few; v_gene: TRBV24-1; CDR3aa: ATSDPRGPTYEQY
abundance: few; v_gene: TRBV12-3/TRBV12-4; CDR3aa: ASSSLTDTQY
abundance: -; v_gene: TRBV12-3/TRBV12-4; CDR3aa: ASIPGRGNPTNEKLF
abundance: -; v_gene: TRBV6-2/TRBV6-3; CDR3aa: ASSYFLAGVNEQF
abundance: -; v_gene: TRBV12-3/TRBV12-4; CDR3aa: ASKTGTPVGSPLH
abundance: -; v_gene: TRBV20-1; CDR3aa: SARTGRGYT
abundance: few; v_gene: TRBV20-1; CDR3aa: SALEGNTEAF
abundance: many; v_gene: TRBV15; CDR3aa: ATIGTAPITEAF
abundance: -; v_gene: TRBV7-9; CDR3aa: ASSLSRDMIGAQETQY
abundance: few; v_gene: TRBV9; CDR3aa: ASSVAPGYEQY
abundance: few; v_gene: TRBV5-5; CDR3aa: ASSPGTGREKLF
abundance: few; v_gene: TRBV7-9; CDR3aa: ASSLSRLHNEQF
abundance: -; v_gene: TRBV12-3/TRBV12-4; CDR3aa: ASSPSGTGELF
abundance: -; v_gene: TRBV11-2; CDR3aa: ASSSEEGRRNTEAF
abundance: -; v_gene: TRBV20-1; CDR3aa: SARDSRDGHQPQH